This record looks at one T cell receptor (beta chain) sequence and its context. Around 97 million PBMCs supplied genomic DNA for unsorted samples. The data are from a study of shared clonotypes between healthy human individuals. Study-level information: A couple of women and a few men aged 18 to 49 served as donors.

CDR3 size: 16 residues. Germline trimming cut 4 bases from V and 3 bases from J; bases unmatched to any gene: 6. Germline assignment: CDR1 SGHNT and CDR2 YYREEE (reference sequence). Each cell subset's genomic DNA was divided evenly among several immunoSEQ plates. Sequencing used immunoSEQ multiplex PCR; TCRdb keeps in-frame clones, though not all of them. The sample lists around 500,000 clones, less than 80% occurring once. The chain is built from TRBV5-4 and TRBJ2-3, with 12 bases lining up with TRBD2. The clonotype originates from a woman between 40 and 50 years old in good health. Some clones in this sample may be carry-over from other donors' samples. The specimen sequenced was PBMCs. The CDR3 DNA follows: TGTGCCAGCAGCCTCCAACTAGCGGGAGGAACAGATACGCAGTATTTT. Translated, it gives CASSLQLAGGTDTQYF. The full variable domain, rest sourced from reference TRBV5-4 and TRBJ2-3, is ETGVTQSPTHLIKTRGQQVTLRCSSQSGHNTVSWYQQALGQGPQFIFQYYREEENGRGNFPPRFSGLQFPNYSSELNVNALELDDSALYLCASSLQLAGGTDTQYFGPGTRLTVL.